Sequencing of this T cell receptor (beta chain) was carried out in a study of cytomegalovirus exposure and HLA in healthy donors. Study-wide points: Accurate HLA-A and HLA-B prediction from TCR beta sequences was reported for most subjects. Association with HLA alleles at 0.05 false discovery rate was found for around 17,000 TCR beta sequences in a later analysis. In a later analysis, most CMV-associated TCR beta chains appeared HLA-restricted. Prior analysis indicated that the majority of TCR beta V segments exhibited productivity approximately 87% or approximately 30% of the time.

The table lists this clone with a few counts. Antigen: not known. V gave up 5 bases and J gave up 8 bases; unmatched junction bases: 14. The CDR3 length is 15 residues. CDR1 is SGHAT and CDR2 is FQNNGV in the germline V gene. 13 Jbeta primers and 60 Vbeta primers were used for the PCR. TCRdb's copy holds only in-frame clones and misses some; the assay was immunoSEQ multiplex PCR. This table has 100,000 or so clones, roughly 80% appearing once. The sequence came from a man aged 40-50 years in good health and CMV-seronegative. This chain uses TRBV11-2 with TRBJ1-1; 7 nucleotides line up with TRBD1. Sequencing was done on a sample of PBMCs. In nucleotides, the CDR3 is TGTGCCAGCAGCCCCACCGACCGGGACAGTATCGAAGCTTTCTTT. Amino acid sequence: CASSPTDRDSIEAFF. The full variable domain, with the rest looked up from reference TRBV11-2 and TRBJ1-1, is EAGVAQSPRYKIIEKRQSVAFWCNPISGHATLYWYQQILGQGPKLLIQFQNNGVVDDSQLPKDRFSAERLKGVDSTLKIQPAKLEDSAVYLCASSPTDRDSIEAFFGQGTRLTVV.